This T cell receptor beta chain was sequenced during a study of blood T cell repertoires in COVID-19. In the authors' methods: The assay estimated nucleated cells by amplifying reference gene primers. Sequenced by immunoSEQ multiplex PCR; TCRdb stores in-frame clones only, minus some. The V and J calls and clone size are taken from that table; D and trimming were inferred from the DNA. The table has 93,000 or so clones, 70% to 90% seen once; the top ten hold about 3.5%. V lost 2 bases to trimming and J lost 0 bases, with 16 bases between them. The CDR3 spans 17 residues. Germline V gives CDR1 SEHNR, CDR2 FQNEAQ (reference sequence).

Sequences were obtained from peripheral blood. This rearrangement joins TRBV7-9 to TRBJ1-2; perhaps TRBD1 as D (5 bases). This TCR was sampled from a human donor in a cohort sampled during active COVID-19. The CDR3 protein is CASSLRQGGTTNYGYTF. In DNA form, the CDR3 reads TGTGCCAGCAGCTTACGTCAGGGAGGTACGACTAACTATGGCTACACCTTC.